This T cell receptor beta chain was sequenced during a study of beta chain features in type 1 diabetes. The authors reverse transcribed all of the isolated RNA, so sequencing captured expressed TCRB transcripts. Mean read depth for naive, central memory and regulatory T cell samples was about 3.6 million reads. Some clones are missing from TCRdb's copy, which holds only in-frame ones; the method was immunoSEQ multiplex PCR. This table has roughly 300,000 clones, about 14% appearing once. The ends were cut back, 1 base at V and 7 bases at J, with 12 bases in the middle. Per the germline V gene, CDR1 is SGHNT and CDR2 is YYREEE (reference sequence). This CDR3 spans 14 amino acids. Study-level points and caveats: Among patients, naive, central memory and Treg TCRB repertoires appeared more similar than among healthy donors.

This clone has just a few counts. The antigen remains unidentified. The chain is built from TRBV5-4 and TRBJ1-5; D remains unclear. The sequencing sample was made of central memory CD4+ T cells from blood. This TCR derives from a man aged 25 to 45 in good health. In DNA, the CDR3 is TGTGCCAGCAGCTTGTCAAGCCAGAGGCAGCCCCAGCATTTT. Translated, it gives CASSLSSQRQPQHF.